This TCR beta chain is from a study of regulatory T cells in long-lasting Graves disease. This CDR3 region has 16 residues. Trimming took 3 bases from V and 1 from J; bases not matched to a gene: 7. Looked up from germline, CDR1 is MGHRA and CDR2 is YSYEKL. The time point here: newly diagnosed GD, antithyroid drugs for less than 3 months. RNA extracted from PBMCs served as the sequencing template. American Thyroid Association guidelines served as the basis for diagnosing Graves' disease. TCR beta libraries were built with iRepertoire HTBI primers and Arm-PCR of CDR3 regions. Original methodology: About 60 TRBV and roughly 15 TRBJ segments were identified across samples. TCRdb itself ran the multiplex PCR reads through MiXCR, one entry per CDR3 protein. TCRdb assigned the V and J calls; the authors' analysis was not used. The repertoire holds roughly 500,000 distinct CDR3 sequences, with roughly 15% as singletons.

The same sample was also studied in work on T cells in Graves' hyperthyroidism and ophthalmopathy.

This chain connects TRBV4-1 to TRBJ2-7; 9 bases agree with TRBD2. The receptor comes from a woman aged 45 to 65 with Graves disease. The material was peripheral blood mononuclear cells (PBMCs), obtained at new diagnosis, from a patient treated with antithyroid drugs. The CDR3 DNA is TGCGCCAGCAGCCATATTCCTAGCGGGGATTCCTACGAGCAGTACTTC. This codes for CASSHIPSGDSYEQYF.